This T cell receptor (beta chain) emerged from a study of T cell repertoires in cytomegalovirus infection. MiXCR, run by TCRdb on the reads, gives a single entry per CDR3 protein. The sample includes some 180,000 distinct CDR3 sequences, approximately 19% of them seen just once. This clonotype has more than one count but fewer than ten. J was trimmed by 9 bases and V by 6 bases; bases with no gene match: 7. The CDR3 is 12 residues long. Germline CDR1 SQVTM, CDR2 ANQGSEA. The source of this sequence is a human donor in good health (CMV status not recorded). Some clones in this sample may be carry-over from other donors' samples. The sample comprised PBMCs. The V and J genes are TRBV29-1 and TRBJ1-1, with TRBD1 matching over 10 bases. The CDR3 region has the DNA TGCAGCGTGACAGGGGGCCGGGCCCAAGCTTTCTTT. It codes for CSVTGGRAQAFF.